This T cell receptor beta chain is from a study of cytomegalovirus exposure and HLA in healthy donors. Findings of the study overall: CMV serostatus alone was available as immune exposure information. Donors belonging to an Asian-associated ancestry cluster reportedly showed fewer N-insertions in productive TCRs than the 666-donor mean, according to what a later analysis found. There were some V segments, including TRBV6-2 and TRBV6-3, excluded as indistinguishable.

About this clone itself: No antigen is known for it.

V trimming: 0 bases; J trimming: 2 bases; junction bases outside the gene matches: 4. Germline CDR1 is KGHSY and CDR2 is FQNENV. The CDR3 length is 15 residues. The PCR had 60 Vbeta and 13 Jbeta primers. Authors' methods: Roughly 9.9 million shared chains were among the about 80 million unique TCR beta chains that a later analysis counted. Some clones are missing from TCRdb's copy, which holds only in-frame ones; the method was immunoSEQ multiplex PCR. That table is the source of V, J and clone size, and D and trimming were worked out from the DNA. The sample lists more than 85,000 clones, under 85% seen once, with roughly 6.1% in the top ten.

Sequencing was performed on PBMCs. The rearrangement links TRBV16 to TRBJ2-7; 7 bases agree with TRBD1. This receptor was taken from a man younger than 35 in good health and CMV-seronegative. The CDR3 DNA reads TGTGCCAGCAGCCAATCGTTGAGGGGGCCCTACGAGCAGTACTTC. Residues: CASSQSLRGPYEQYF.